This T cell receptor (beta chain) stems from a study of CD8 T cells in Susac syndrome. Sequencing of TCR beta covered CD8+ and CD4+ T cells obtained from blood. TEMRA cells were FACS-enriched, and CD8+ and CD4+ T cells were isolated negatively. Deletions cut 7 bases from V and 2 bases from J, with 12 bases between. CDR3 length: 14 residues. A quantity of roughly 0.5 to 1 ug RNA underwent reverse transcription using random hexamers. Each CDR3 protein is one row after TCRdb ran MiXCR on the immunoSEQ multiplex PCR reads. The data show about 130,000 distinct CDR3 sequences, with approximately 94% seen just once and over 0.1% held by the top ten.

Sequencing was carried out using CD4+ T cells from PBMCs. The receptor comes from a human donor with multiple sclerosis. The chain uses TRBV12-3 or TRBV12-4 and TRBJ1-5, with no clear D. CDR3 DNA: TGTGCCAGCACCTTGTCCAGAGGCAATCAGCCCCAGCATTTT. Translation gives CASTLSRGNQPQHF.